This T cell receptor beta chain originates from a study of blood T cell repertoires in COVID-19. The CDR3 is 15 amino acids. Germline values: CDR1 GTSNPN, CDR2 SVGIG (reference sequence). V gave up 3 bases and J gave up 10 bases, with 19 bases separating them. The data were produced by immunoSEQ multiplex PCR, yet TCRdb's version contains in-frame clones alone and is incomplete. The data show 200,000 to 250,000 clones, 70% to 90% seen once. This chain uses TRBV30 with TRBJ1-6, with a tentative D call TRBD1 (5 bases). The sequenced sample was PBMCs or T cells enriched from blood (not recorded which). This clonotype was obtained from a man aged 25-45 years with acute COVID-19. CDR3 nucleotides: TGTGCCTGGAGAGCCGACGGGGGAAGAGGATCACCCCTCCACTTT. This codes for CAWRADGGRGSPLHF.